The entry that follows covers one T cell receptor beta chain sequence. What this receptor recognizes is not known. No base qualities exist here, and no much larger clone lies one base off it. Using the immunoSEQ assay, the TCR beta chain CDR3 regions were sequenced from genomic DNA. Rearranged VDJ segments were amplified with primers that anneal to V and J segments. The original methods were these. Clonality and richness metrics were computed with the ImmunoSeq Analyzer software. Fisher's exact test, supplemented by a beta-binomial method for added stringency, was applied to identify differentially abundant clones between regions. TCRdb took this table from immuneACCESS and kept in-frame rearrangements with V and J called. Such tables lack part of the clones; where checked against another copy, unresolved V genes explain under half of the gap, and the rest is unexplained. The DNA gave D and trimming, while V, J and clone size come from that table. Present in this sample are about 20,000 clones, approximately 73% of which were seen just once. The top ten hold about 15% of the sample.

In the germline V gene, CDR1 corresponds to MDHEN and CDR2 to SYDVKM. V loses 2 bases of germline sequence and J loses 0 bases, and the interval between the two ends is 6 bases. Reading from cysteine to phenylalanine, the CDR3 counts 14 amino acids. The read is trimmed to its CDR3 DNA, 42 bases read in frame from base 1. Every patient had early-stage hepatocellular carcinoma and received no therapy prior to surgical resection. None of the sampled areas showed macroscopic evidence of necrosis or hemorrhage. TCR sequencing (ImmunoSeq) was performed on multiple regions from a couple of patients. Frozen resection tissue samples were collected at a distance of at least 1 cm from each other. Samples with the label N were taken from nontumoral liver tissue next to the tumor. Genomic DNA was isolated from bulk tissue with the DNeasy blood and tissue kit. These data originate in a study of intratumoral heterogeneity in liver cancer. Describing the broader study: In the full roughly 13-patient cohort, the median age was roughly 60 years and the majority of patients were male. The study combined RNA-seq, DNA sequencing, TCR-seq and SNP array data from multiple regions of hepatocellular carcinoma specimens to study intratumor heterogeneity. A total of under 80 multiregional samples from around 15 HCC patients, consisting of 45 to 55 tumoral and 20 or so adjacent nontumoral regions, were included in the overall cohort.

What the work shows at the level of the full study, not this receptor alone: Limitations acknowledged by the authors included a relatively low number of patients and under-sampled representation of tumor-infiltrating lymphocytes.

The rearrangement joined TRBV28 to TRBJ2-3; possibly the D gene is TRBD2, per 6 matching bases. This TCR was sampled from a woman aged 70-85 years with hepatocellular carcinoma. The material was tumor-adjacent normal tissue, obtained before any cancer treatment. The bases are TGTGCCAGCAGTTTAGGGACTAGCACAGATACGCAGTATTTT. It codes for CASSLGTSTDTQYF.